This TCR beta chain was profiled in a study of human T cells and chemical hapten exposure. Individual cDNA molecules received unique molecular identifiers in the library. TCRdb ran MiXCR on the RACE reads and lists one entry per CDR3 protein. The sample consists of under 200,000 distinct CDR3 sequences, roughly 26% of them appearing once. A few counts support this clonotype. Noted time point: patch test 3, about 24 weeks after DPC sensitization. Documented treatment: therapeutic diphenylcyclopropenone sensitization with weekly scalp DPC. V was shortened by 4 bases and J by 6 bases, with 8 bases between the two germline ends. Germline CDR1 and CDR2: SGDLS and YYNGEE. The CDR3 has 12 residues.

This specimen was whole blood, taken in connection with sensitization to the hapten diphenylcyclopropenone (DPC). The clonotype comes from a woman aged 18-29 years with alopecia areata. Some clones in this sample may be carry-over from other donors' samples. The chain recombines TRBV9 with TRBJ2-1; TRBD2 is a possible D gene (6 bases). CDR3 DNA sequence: TGTGCCAGCAGCCGACTAGTCAATGAGCAGTTCTTC. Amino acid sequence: CASSRLVNEQFF.